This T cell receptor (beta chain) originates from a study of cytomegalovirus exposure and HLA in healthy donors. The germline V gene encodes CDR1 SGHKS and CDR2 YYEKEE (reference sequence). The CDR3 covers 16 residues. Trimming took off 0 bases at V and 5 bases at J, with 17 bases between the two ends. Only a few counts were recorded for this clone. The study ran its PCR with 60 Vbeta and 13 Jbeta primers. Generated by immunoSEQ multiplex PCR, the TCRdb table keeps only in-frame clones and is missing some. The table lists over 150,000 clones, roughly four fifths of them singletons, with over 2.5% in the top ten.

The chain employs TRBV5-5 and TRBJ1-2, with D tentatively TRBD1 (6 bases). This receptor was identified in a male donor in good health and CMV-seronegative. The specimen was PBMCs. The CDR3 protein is CASSLGPGAQEYGYTF. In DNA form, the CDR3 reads TGTGCCAGCAGCTTGGGACCAGGGGCCCAAGAATATGGCTACACCTTC.